The 5 T cell receptor beta chains below come from one sample, sequenced in a study of T cell repertoires in cytomegalovirus infection. These receptors' targets are unknown. MiXCR was run by TCRdb on the reads, yielding one entry per CDR3 protein. The top ten clones hold roughly 20% of a sample with hundreds of thousands of distinct CDR3 sequences, 29% of them seen once. Specimen: cultured PBMCs, collected from culture after CMV antigen stimulation. These receptor sequences come from a human donor in good health (CMV status not recorded). Some clones in this sample may be carry-over from other donors' samples.

This clonotype turned up a few times. This chain uses TRBV12-3 or TRBV12-4 with TRBJ1-4, with TRBD1 as a possible D gene (5 bases). CDR3 length: 16 residues. Deletions cut 4 bases from V and 13 bases from J, with 25 bases between. For the CDR3, the DNA is TGTGCCAGCAGTTCCTCCGGGACCGACCTCACGAAAGGACTGTTTTTT. Encoded protein: CASSSSGTDLTKGLFF.

This clonotype was counted ten times or more. The J gene is TRBJ1-4, the V gene TRBV28, with 7 bases aligning to TRBD1. Germline-derived CDR1 and CDR2 are MDHEN and SYDVKM. The trim removed 3 bases at V and 6 bases at J, leaving 16 bases unmatched. The CDR3 length is 18 residues. In nucleotides, the CDR3 is TGTGCCAGCAGTTTTTTTCAGGGGGGGGGAAGGGAATATGAAAAACTGTTTTTT. Translation gives CASSFFQGGGREYEKLFF. The full variable domain, with the rest looked up from reference TRBV28 and TRBJ1-4, is DVKVTQSSRYLVKRTGEKVFLECVQDMDHENMFWYRQDPGLGLRLIYFSYDVKMKEKGDIPEGYSVSREKKERFSLILESASTNQTSMYLCASSFFQGGGREYEKLFFGSGTQLSVL.

The V call is TRBV5-1, the J call TRBJ2-1; 10 nucleotides match TRBD2. Germline lookup yields CDR1 SGHRS and CDR2 YFSETQ. CDR3 length: 16 residues. V dropped 0 bases and J dropped 8; count of bases not matched to a gene: 8. Here the CDR3 reads CASSLGLAGVVDEQFF. The CDR3 nucleotides are TGCGCCAGCAGCTTGGGGCTAGCGGGAGTGGTCGATGAGCAGTTCTTC.

The J gene is TRBJ2-7, the V gene TRBV9, with 8 bases lining up with TRBD2. The junction had 3 bases not matched to a gene; V was cut back by 0 bases and J by 4 bases. Germline V gene lookup returns CDR1 SGDLS and CDR2 YYNGEE. CDR3 length: 14 residues. CDR3 region: CASSVGPGGYEQYF. CDR3 sequence (DNA): TGTGCCAGCAGCGTAGGTCCGGGGGGGTACGAGCAGTACTTC.

The gene calls are TRBV7-2 and TRBJ2-7, with D perhaps TRBD1 (6 bases). CDR1 SGHTA and CDR2 FQGNSA come from the germline V gene. This CDR3 has 16 amino acids. V dropped 4 bases and J dropped 0 bases, with 16 bases sitting between them. For the CDR3, the DNA is TGTGCCAGCAGCTCTCCGGGACAAAGGAGCTCCTACGAGCAGTACTTC. This codes for CASSSPGQRSSYEQYF.